This is a list of T cell receptor beta chains from one sample in a study of vaccination effects on CD4 cells after COVID-19. The method was immunoSEQ multiplex PCR; TCRdb's version includes in-frame clones alone and lacks a portion of them. Counted here are 37,000 or so clones, over 65% occurring once; the ten biggest clones make up more than 13%. These receptors are not linked to any known antigen. The sample here was CD4+ T cells from PBMCs cultured with HCoV-OC43 spike peptides, taken before COVID-19 vaccination. Source of these receptors: a human donor who received a COVID-19 vaccine. Each CDR3 is given with its conserved first and last residue. D genes are given only for firm matches. Clone size is stated in some rows and not others, as once, few, many or a class when expanded.

j_call: TRBJ2-3
v_call: TRBV2
clone_size: .
d_call: .
cdr3_aa: CASSDERGSTQYF
cdr3_nt: TGTGCCAGCAGTGACGAAAGGGGAAGTACGCAGTATTTT

j_call: TRBJ1-1
v_call: TRBV6-2/TRBV6-3
clone_size: .
d_call: .
cdr3_aa: CASSYYEVTEAFF
cdr3_nt: TGTGCCAGCAGTTACTATGAGGTAACTGAAGCTTTCTTT

j_call: TRBJ2-7
v_call: TRBV6-5
clone_size: .
d_call: TRBD2
cdr3_aa: CASRRGAGVYEQYF
cdr3_nt: TGTGCCAGCAGGAGAGGAGCGGGAGTATATGAGCAGTACTTC

j_call: TRBJ1-2
v_call: TRBV7-6
clone_size: .
d_call: .
cdr3_aa: CASSLSRRGSQNPANYGYTF
cdr3_nt: TGTGCCAGCAGCTTATCCCGGAGGGGGAGTCAGAACCCAGCTAACTATGGCTACACCTTC

j_call: TRBJ2-5
v_call: TRBV5-1
clone_size: .
d_call: TRBD2
cdr3_aa: CASGQTGTSGGAVSETQYF
cdr3_nt: TGCGCCAGCGGACAAACCGGGACTAGCGGGGGGGCGGTCTCGGAGACCCAGTACTTC

j_call: TRBJ2-5
v_call: TRBV24-1
clone_size: .
d_call: .
cdr3_aa: CATSDATTAPAETQYF
cdr3_nt: TGTGCCACCAGTGATGCCACGACAGCCCCGGCGGAGACCCAGTACTTC

j_call: TRBJ2-2
v_call: TRBV19
clone_size: .
d_call: TRBD2
cdr3_aa: CASSIRLAGGITGELFF
cdr3_nt: TGTGCCAGTAGTATTCGGCTAGCGGGGGGAATAACCGGGGAGCTGTTTTTT

j_call: TRBJ2-7
v_call: TRBV19
clone_size: .
d_call: TRBD1
cdr3_aa: CASSKDRGQSYEQYF
cdr3_nt: TGTGCCAGTAGTAAGGACAGGGGCCAGTCCTACGAGCAGTACTTC

j_call: TRBJ2-2
v_call: TRBV7-7
clone_size: .
d_call: .
cdr3_aa: CASSQGRLLNTGELFF
cdr3_nt: TGTGCCAGCAGCCAGGGACGGTTACTTAACACCGGGGAGCTGTTTTTT

j_call: TRBJ2-3
v_call: TRBV7-2
clone_size: .
d_call: TRBD2
cdr3_aa: CASSLSTSGTQYF
cdr3_nt: TGTGCCAGCAGCCTCTCTACTAGCGGGACGCAGTATTTT

j_call: TRBJ1-5
v_call: TRBV7-2
clone_size: .
d_call: .
cdr3_aa: CASSLAEGTRPQHF
cdr3_nt: TGTGCCAGCAGCTTAGCGGAGGGTACGAGGCCCCAGCATTTT

j_call: TRBJ2-2
v_call: TRBV18
clone_size: .
d_call: .
cdr3_aa: CASSPDANTGELFF
cdr3_nt: TGTGCCAGCTCACCCGACGCGAACACCGGGGAGCTGTTTTTT

j_call: TRBJ2-2
v_call: TRBV7-9
clone_size: .
d_call: .
cdr3_aa: CASSPQREHGELFF
cdr3_nt: TGTGCCAGCAGCCCCCAGCGCGAGCACGGGGAGCTGTTTTTT

j_call: TRBJ2-7
v_call: TRBV18
clone_size: .
d_call: TRBD1
cdr3_aa: CASSPRDRGVEQYF
cdr3_nt: TGTGCCAGCTCACCAAGGGACAGGGGCGTCGAGCAGTACTTC

j_call: TRBJ1-2
v_call: TRBV10-3
clone_size: .
d_call: TRBD1
cdr3_aa: CAISVGTGGAAGYGYTF
cdr3_nt: TGTGCCATCAGTGTAGGGACAGGGGGCGCAGCTGGCTATGGCTACACCTTC

j_call: TRBJ2-2
v_call: TRBV4-1
clone_size: medium-sized
d_call: .
cdr3_aa: CASSQVDMGFGTGELFF
cdr3_nt: TGCGCCAGCAGCCAAGTAGACATGGGCTTTGGCACCGGGGAGCTGTTTTTT

j_call: TRBJ2-1
v_call: TRBV7-9
clone_size: .
d_call: .
cdr3_aa: CASSASGTRYGINEQFF
cdr3_nt: TGTGCCAGCAGCGCCTCCGGGACCCGCTATGGGATCAATGAGCAGTTCTTC

j_call: TRBJ1-4
v_call: TRBV4-1
clone_size: .
d_call: .
cdr3_aa: CASSQDQKGGNEKLFF
cdr3_nt: TGCGCCAGCAGCCAAGATCAAAAGGGTGGTAATGAAAAACTGTTTTTT

j_call: TRBJ1-1
v_call: TRBV19
clone_size: .
d_call: .
cdr3_aa: CASTSPPGRLNTEAFF
cdr3_nt: TGTGCCAGTACCTCTCCTCCTGGACGGCTGAACACTGAAGCTTTCTTT

j_call: TRBJ2-5
v_call: TRBV6-1
clone_size: .
d_call: TRBD1
cdr3_aa: CASSERPGTGGETQYF
cdr3_nt: TGTGCCAGCAGTGAACGGCCGGGGACAGGGGGAGAGACCCAGTACTTC

j_call: TRBJ2-6
v_call: TRBV27
clone_size: .
d_call: TRBD1
cdr3_aa: CASRPRDSHSGANVLTF
cdr3_nt: TGTGCCAGCAGACCCCGGGACAGCCACTCTGGGGCCAACGTCCTGACTTTC

j_call: TRBJ2-5
v_call: TRBV4-1
clone_size: .
d_call: TRBD2
cdr3_aa: CASSQALAGGKETQYF
cdr3_nt: TGCGCCAGCAGCCAGGCTCTAGCGGGGGGGAAAGAGACCCAGTACTTC

j_call: TRBJ2-1
v_call: TRBV19
clone_size: .
d_call: .
cdr3_aa: CASSTGEGKQFF
cdr3_nt: TGTGCCAGTAGTACCGGTGAGGGTAAGCAGTTCTTC

j_call: TRBJ2-3
v_call: TRBV4-1
clone_size: .
d_call: TRBD2
cdr3_aa: CASSRGLAGNTDTQYF
cdr3_nt: TGCGCCAGCAGCCGAGGACTAGCGGGGAACACAGATACGCAGTATTTT

j_call: TRBJ2-7
v_call: TRBV11-1
clone_size: once
d_call: .
cdr3_aa: CASSFSPGYEQYF
cdr3_nt: TGTGCCAGCAGCTTTAGTCCTGGCTACGAGCAGTACTTC

j_call: TRBJ1-1
v_call: TRBV24-1
clone_size: .
d_call: .
cdr3_aa: CATSVWAGGEAFF
cdr3_nt: TGTGCCACCAGTGTTTGGGCAGGCGGTGAAGCTTTCTTT

j_call: TRBJ1-2
v_call: TRBV28
clone_size: .
d_call: TRBD1
cdr3_aa: CASSFGQVLYGYTF
cdr3_nt: TGTGCCAGCAGTTTCGGACAGGTGCTCTATGGCTACACCTTC

j_call: TRBJ1-2
v_call: TRBV4-1
clone_size: .
d_call: .
cdr3_aa: CASSEGRGYYGYTF
cdr3_nt: TGCGCCAGCAGCGAAGGACGGGGGTACTATGGCTACACCTTC